This T cell receptor beta chain derives from a study of blood T cell repertoires in COVID-19. Background on the study: Whether acute or convalescent, the COVID-19 samples came from the United States, Italy and Spain. PBMCs, B-cell-depleted T cells, or T cells provided the cDNA or gDNA that made up the material.

TCRdb's copy holds only in-frame clones and misses some; the assay was immunoSEQ multiplex PCR. Among around 25,000 clones listed, 80% to 90% were seen once. CDR3 length: 18 residues. Per germline, CDR1 MDHEN and CDR2 SYDVKM. V shed 3 bases and J 5 bases; nucleotides not matched to a gene: 18. V gene TRBV28 combines with J gene TRBJ2-5; 7 nucleotides line up with TRBD1. The TCR comes from a man between 65 and 85 years old with acute or convalescent COVID-19. Sample: peripheral blood. CDR3 DNA sequence: TGTGCCAGCAGTTTCCCAATAAAAACAGGGGCACGCGGGGAGACCCAGTACTTC. Encoded protein: CASSFPIKTGARGETQYF.